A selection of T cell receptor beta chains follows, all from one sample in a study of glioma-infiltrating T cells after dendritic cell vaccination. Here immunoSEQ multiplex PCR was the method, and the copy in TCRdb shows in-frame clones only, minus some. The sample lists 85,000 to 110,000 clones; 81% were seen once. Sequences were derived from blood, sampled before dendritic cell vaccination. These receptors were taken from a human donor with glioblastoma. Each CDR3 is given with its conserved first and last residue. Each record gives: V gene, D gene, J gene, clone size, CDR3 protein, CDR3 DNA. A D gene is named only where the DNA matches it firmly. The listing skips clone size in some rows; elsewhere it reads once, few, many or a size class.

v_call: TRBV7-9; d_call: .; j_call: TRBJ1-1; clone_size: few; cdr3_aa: CASSSRQNTEAFF; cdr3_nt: TGTGCCAGCAGCTCAAGACAGAACACTGAAGCTTTCTTT
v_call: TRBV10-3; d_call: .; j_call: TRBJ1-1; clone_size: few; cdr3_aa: CAISERTEAFF; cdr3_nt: TGTGCCATCAGTGAGCGGACTGAAGCTTTCTTT
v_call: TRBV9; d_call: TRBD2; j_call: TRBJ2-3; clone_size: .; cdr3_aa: CASSPIISERGGSIDTQYF; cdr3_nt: TGTGCCAGCAGCCCAATTATCTCGGAGCGGGGGGGAAGTATAGATACGCAGTATTTT
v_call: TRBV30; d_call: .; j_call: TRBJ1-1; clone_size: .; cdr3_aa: CAWSVILNTEAFF; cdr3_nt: TGTGCCTGGAGTGTAATCTTGAACACTGAAGCTTTCTTT
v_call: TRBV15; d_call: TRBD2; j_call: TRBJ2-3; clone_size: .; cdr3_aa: CATLPSGGAVDTQYF; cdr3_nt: TGTGCCACCTTACCGAGCGGGGGGGCGGTAGATACGCAGTATTTT
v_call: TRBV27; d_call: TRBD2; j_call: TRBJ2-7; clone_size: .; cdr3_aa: CASSYSAAGDYEQYF; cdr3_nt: TGTGCCAGCAGTTATTCTGCAGCGGGGGACTACGAGCAGTACTTC
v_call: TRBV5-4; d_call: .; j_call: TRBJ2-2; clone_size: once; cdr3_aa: CASSSRPDTGELFF; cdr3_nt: TGTGCCAGCAGCTCTCGTCCGGACACCGGGGAGCTGTTTTTT
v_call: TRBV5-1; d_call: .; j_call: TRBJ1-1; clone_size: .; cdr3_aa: CASSLEQGSNTEAFF; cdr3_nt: TGCGCCAGCAGCCTAGAACAGGGTTCGAACACTGAAGCTTTCTTT
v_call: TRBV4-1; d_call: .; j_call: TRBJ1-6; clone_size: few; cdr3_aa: CASSQGQFNSPLHF; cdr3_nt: TGCGCCAGCAGCCAAGGGCAGTTTAATTCACCCCTCCACTTT
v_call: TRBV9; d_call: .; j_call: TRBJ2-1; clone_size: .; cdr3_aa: CASSPIRSGATLYNEQFF; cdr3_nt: TGTGCCAGCAGCCCCATCCGTAGCGGAGCGACCCTTTACAATGAGCAGTTCTTC
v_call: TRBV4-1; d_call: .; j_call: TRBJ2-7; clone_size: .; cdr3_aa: CASSQEGLASSYEQYF; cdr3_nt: TGCGCCAGCAGCCAAGAAGGGCTAGCGAGCTCCTACGAGCAGTACTTC
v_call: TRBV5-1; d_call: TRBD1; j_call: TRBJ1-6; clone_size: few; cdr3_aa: CASNEGGRDSPLHF; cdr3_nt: TGCGCCAGCAATGAAGGGGGCAGGGATTCACCCCTCCACTTT